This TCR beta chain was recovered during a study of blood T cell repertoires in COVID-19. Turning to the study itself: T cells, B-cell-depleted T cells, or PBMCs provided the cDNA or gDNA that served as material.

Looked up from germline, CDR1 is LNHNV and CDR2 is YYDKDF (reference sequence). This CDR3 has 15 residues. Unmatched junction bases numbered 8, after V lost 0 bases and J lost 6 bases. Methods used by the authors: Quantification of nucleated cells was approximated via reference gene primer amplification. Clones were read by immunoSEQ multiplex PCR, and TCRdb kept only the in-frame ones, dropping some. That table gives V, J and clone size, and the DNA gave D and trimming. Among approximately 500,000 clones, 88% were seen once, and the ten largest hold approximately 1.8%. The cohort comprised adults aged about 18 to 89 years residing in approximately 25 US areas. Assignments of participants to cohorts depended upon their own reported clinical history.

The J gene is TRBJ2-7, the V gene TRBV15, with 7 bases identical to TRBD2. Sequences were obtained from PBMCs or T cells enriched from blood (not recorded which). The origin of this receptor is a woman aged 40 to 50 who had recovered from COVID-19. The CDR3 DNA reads TGTGCCACCAGCAGAGATCGGGCTAGCGGTCCCGAGCAGTACTTC. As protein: CATSRDRASGPEQYF.